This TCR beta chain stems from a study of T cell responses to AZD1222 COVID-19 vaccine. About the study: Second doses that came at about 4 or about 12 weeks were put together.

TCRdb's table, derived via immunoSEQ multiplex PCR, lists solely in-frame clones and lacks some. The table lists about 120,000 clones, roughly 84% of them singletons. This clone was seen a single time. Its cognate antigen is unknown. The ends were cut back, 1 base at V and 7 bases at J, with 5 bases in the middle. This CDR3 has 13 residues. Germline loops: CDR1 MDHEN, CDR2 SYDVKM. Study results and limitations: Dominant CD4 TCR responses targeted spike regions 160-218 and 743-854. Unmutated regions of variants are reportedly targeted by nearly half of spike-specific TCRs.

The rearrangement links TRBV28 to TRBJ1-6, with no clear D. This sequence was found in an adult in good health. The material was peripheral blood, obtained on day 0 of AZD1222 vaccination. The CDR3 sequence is CASSLFVNSPLHF. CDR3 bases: TGTGCCAGCAGTTTATTTGTAAATTCACCCCTCCACTTT. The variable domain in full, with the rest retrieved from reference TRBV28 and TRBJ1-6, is DVKVTQSSRYLVKRTGEKVFLECVQDMDHENMFWYRQDPGLGLRLIYFSYDVKMKEKGDIPEGYSVSREKKERFSLILESASTNQTSMYLCASSLFVNSPLHFGNGTRLTVT.